One sample yielded the 15 T cell receptor beta chains listed below, sequenced in a study of tumor and adjacent non-tumor tissue in lung cancer. A modified ARM-PCR protocol with three rounds of nested PCR amplified TCRbeta. TCRdb reanalysed the multiplex PCR reads using MiXCR and keeps one entry per CDR3 protein. The sample shows about 75,000 distinct CDR3 sequences, 65% to 75% of them seen only once. The template was RNA from unsorted bulk tissue. Distant lung tissue was collected more than 3 cm away from the tumor edge. The sample was distant non-tumor lung tissue. These receptors came from a woman in her fifties or sixties with non-small cell lung cancer.

On this clonotype: Given the absence of the conserved phenylalanine or tryptophan at the CDR3 end, a read error is likely. The chain links TRBV11-2 to TRBJ2-7; D unclear. V gave up 4 bases and J gave up 8 bases, with 9 bases separating them. The CDR3 contains 11 residues. Germline CDR1 is SGHAT and CDR2 is FQNNGV. CDR3 sequence reads: CASSSSRKQYL. As DNA, the CDR3 is TGTGCCAGCAGCTCATCAAGAAAGCAGTACTTA.

In the case of this clonotype: One end of the junction varies from germline; a read error may be responsible. This chain joins TRBV6-5 and TRBJ1-5, with D perhaps TRBD1 (5 bases). In germline, CDR1 is MNHEY, CDR2 SVGAGI. The CDR3 consists of 15 residues. CDR3 residues: CANSYLSGSRQPQHF. In DNA, the CDR3 is TGTGCCAACAGTTACTTGTCAGGGTCTCGGCAGCCCCAGCATTTT.

As regards this clonotype: Just one base apart from a much larger clone, this may be a read error. The chain is built from TRBV6-1 and TRBJ2-1; D uncertain. V gave up 1 base and J gave up 6 bases, with 7 bases separating them. CDR3 length: 13 amino acids. Germline CDR1 is MNHNS and CDR2 is SASEGT. CDR3 in amino acids: CASSEGKFNEQFF. As DNA, the CDR3 is TGTGCCAGCAGTGAAGGGAAATTCAATGAGCAGTTCTTC.

Worth noting for this clonotype: A much larger clone lies a single base off, so this may be a read error. The CDR3: CASRGGVYNEQFF. The CDR3 region has the DNA TGCGCCAGCAGAGGCGGCGTCTACAATGAGCAGTTCTTC. V and J are TRBV10-2 and TRBJ2-1; D gene unclear. The germline gives CDR1 WSHSY, CDR2 SAAADI. The CDR3 covers 13 residues. Between the trimmed V and J ends, which lost 6 bases and 3 bases, there was a span of 9 bases.

About this clonotype itself: Just one base apart from a much larger clone, this may be a read error. V is TRBV20-1 and J is TRBJ2-3; D unresolved. The CDR3 spans 14 residues. The V and J ends lost 3 bases and 1 base respectively, with 11 bases between them. Germline loops: CDR1 DFQATT, CDR2 SNEGSKA (reference sequence). The CDR3 is CSARATRGTDTQYF. The CDR3 region has the DNA TGCAGTGCTAGGGCGACAAGGGGCACAGATACGCAGTATTTT.

For this clonotype: Just one base apart from a much larger clone, this may be a read error. The final CDR3 position lacks the conserved phenylalanine or tryptophan, pointing to a likely read error. The V and J genes are TRBV6-5 and TRBJ2-1; 9 nucleotides line up with TRBD2. V lost 2 bases and J lost 6; bases outside the gene matches: 5. The length of the CDR3 is 15 residues. Germline V CDR1 and CDR2: MNHEY, SVGAGI. CDR3 coding DNA: TGTGCCAGCAGTTACAAGGCTAGCGGGATCAATGAGCAGTTCTTA. Translated: CASSYKASGINEQFL.

The genes are TRBV7-3 and TRBJ2-7, with D possibly matching TRBD2 (6 bases). Germline assignment: CDR1 SGHTA and CDR2 FQGTGA. The CDR3 is 15 amino acids. Trimming pared 5 bases from V and 5 bases from J, leaving 19 bases between. Here the CDR3 reads CASSPQPTSTDEQYF. The CDR3 DNA is TGTGCCAGCAGCCCTCAGCCGACTAGTACGGACGAGCAGTACTTC.

V usage is TRBV11-2 and J usage is TRBJ2-2, with D tentatively TRBD1 (6 bases). Trimming cost V 5 bases and J 11 bases, with 18 bases left between them. The CDR3 loop spans 14 amino acids. Germline V lookup: CDR1 SGHAT, CDR2 FQNNGV. The DNA of the CDR3 is TGTGCCAGCAGCCCGGCAGGGGTCACCGATGAGCTGTTTTTT. As protein: CASSPAGVTDELFF.

On this clonotype: This is likely a read error, given that the CDR3 carries no conserved phenylalanine or tryptophan at its end. This chain links TRBV11-2 with TRBJ2-7; weak D call: TRBD1 (6 bases). V lost 5 bases and J lost 0, with 14 bases in between. This CDR3 has 15 residues. Looked up from germline, CDR1 is SGHAT and CDR2 is FQNNGV. The CDR3: CASSIGGQSSYEQYL. The CDR3 DNA is TGTGCCAGCAGCATAGGTGGACAGAGCTCCTACGAGCAGTACTTA.

This clonotype is termed medium-sized. This chain links TRBV29-1 with TRBJ2-7; 10 nucleotides agree with TRBD1. Germline lookup yields CDR1 SQVTM and CDR2 ANQGSEA. J gave up 4 bases and V 4 bases, and 4 bases lay outside the gene matches. The CDR3 is 13 residues long. CDR3 DNA: TGCAGCGTTGGGGGACAGGGGTCTTACGAGCAGTACTTC. Its protein product is CSVGGQGSYEQYF.

V usage is TRBV11-2 and J usage is TRBJ2-7; 9 bases line up with TRBD2. CDR1 and CDR2 (germline): SGHAT, FQNNGV. This CDR3 has 14 residues. Here the CDR3 reads CAITLLAGGYEQYF. DNA for the CDR3: TGTGCAATCACCTTACTGGCGGGAGGGTACGAGCAGTACTTC.

With regard to this clonotype: Just one base apart from a much larger clone, this may be a read error. This rearrangement joins TRBV7-8 to TRBJ1-4, with no clear D. The germline gives CDR1 SGHVS, CDR2 FQNEAQ. V was shortened by 2 bases and J by 7 bases, with 23 bases between the two germline ends. The CDR3 contains 18 residues. This chain's CDR3 is CASSLTMPLFRTGEKLFF. The DNA of the CDR3 is TGTGCCAGCAGCTTAACTATGCCCCTCTTCAGGACGGGTGAAAAACTGTTTTTT.

This clonotype was seen at least ten times. The chain carries TRBV18 and TRBJ1-1, with TRBD1 identical over 7 bases. The germline V gene has CDR1 KGHSH and CDR2 LQKENI. After removal of 3 bases from V and 3 bases from J, the junction contained 4 bases not matched to a gene. The CDR3 consists of 14 residues. The CDR3 region is CASSPGQADTEAFF. CDR3 nucleotides: TGTGCCAGCTCACCCGGACAGGCCGACACTGAAGCTTTCTTT.

With respect to this clonotype: A read error is possible here, since a much larger clone lies one base away. Here the CDR3 DNA reads TGTGCCAGCAGCTTACAGGGGGCTGCTGGGGCCAACATCCTGACTTTC. The encoded protein is CASSLQGAAGANILTF. The chain has TRBV7-3 and TRBJ2-6; 8 bases agree with TRBD1. Per germline, CDR1 SGHTA and CDR2 FQGTGA. The CDR3 has 16 residues.

About this clonotype: A much larger clone differs by one base, so this may be a read error. V and J are TRBV10-3 and TRBJ2-3; D is possibly TRBD1 (6 bases). In germline, CDR1 is ENHRY, CDR2 SYGVKD. The CDR3 has 15 amino acids. The CDR3 is CTIRPLGGSTDTQYF. The CDR3 DNA follows: TGTACCATCAGACCTCTAGGGGGAAGCACAGATACGCAGTATTTT.